What follows are 7 T cell receptor beta chains derived from one specimen sequenced in a study of blood T cell repertoires in COVID-19. Generated by immunoSEQ multiplex PCR, the TCRdb table keeps only in-frame clones and is missing some. The sample consists of 150,000 to 200,000 clones, 88% of them appearing once. Sequences were obtained from peripheral blood. The receptors shown here come from a man in his forties with active or convalescent COVID-19.

This clone was seen once. The chain couples TRBV30 to TRBJ2-2; D might be TRBD2 (6 bases). The germline V gene encodes CDR1 GTSNPN and CDR2 SVGIG (reference sequence). CDR3 length: 13 residues. The V and J ends lost 5 bases and 7 bases respectively, with 14 bases between them. CDR3 DNA: TGTGCCTGGGGGCGGAGGGGCGGCGGGGAGCTGTTTTTT. It yields the protein CAWGRRGGGELFF.

The genes are TRBV19 and TRBJ2-7; 9 positions agree with TRBD2. The CDR3 has 17 residues. Germline trimming cut 5 bases from V and 5 bases from J; bases unmatched to any gene: 16. In germline, CDR1 is LNHDA, CDR2 SQIVND (reference sequence). The CDR3 is CASSPMTGSGRLNEQYF. The CDR3 DNA is TGTGCCAGTAGTCCAATGACTGGCAGCGGGAGGCTTAACGAGCAGTACTTC.

V is TRBV7-7 and J is TRBJ2-2; perhaps TRBD2 as D (7 bases). The CDR3 length is 16 residues. The germline gives CDR1 SSHAT, CDR2 FNYEAQ (reference sequence). Trimming removed 7 bases at V and 5 bases at J, with 20 bases between. The CDR3 loop reads CASTQYGGPGTGELFF. For the CDR3, the DNA is TGTGCCAGCACACAATACGGGGGGCCTGGGACCGGGGAGCTGTTTTTT.

This chain links TRBV6-1 with TRBJ1-5; D is ambiguous. CDR1 is MNHNS, CDR2 SASEGT, per germline. The V end lost 4 bases, the J end lost 3 bases, and 16 bases lay between the germline ends. The CDR3 length is 16 residues. The CDR3 DNA follows: TGTGCCAGCAGTGCCACGGCCGGAGGATACAATCAGCCCCAGCATTTT. This sequence encodes CASSATAGGYNQPQHF.

This chain connects TRBV4-3 to TRBJ2-3, with 11 nucleotides matching TRBD2. Per germline, CDR1 LGHNA and CDR2 YSLEER. The CDR3 consists of 18 residues. V shed 0 bases, J shed 0 bases, and the junction held 5 bases outside the gene matches. The CDR3 DNA follows: TGCGCCAGCAGCCAAGATGGCCTAGCGGGGGGCAGCACAGATACGCAGTATTTT. Protein sequence: CASSQDGLAGGSTDTQYF.

The V call is TRBV7-8, the J call TRBJ2-7, with 8 bases aligning to TRBD1. CDR1 is SGHVS, CDR2 FQNEAQ, per germline. The CDR3 is made up of 15 amino acids. Trimming cost V 0 bases and J 4 bases; bases outside gene matches: 5. The CDR3 here is CASSLAMTGDYEQYF. The CDR3 DNA reads as TGTGCCAGCAGCTTAGCTATGACAGGGGATTACGAGCAGTACTTC.

The chain uses TRBV7-9 and TRBJ1-1, with 9 nucleotides matching TRBD1. Germline CDR1 SEHNR, CDR2 FQNEAQ (reference sequence). CDR3 size: 16 residues. The V segment lost 3 bases and the J segment 1 base; nucleotides outside the gene matches: 6. The chain's CDR3 is CASSFWTGVGNTEAFF. Here the CDR3 DNA reads TGTGCCAGCAGCTTCTGGACAGGGGTCGGGAACACTGAAGCTTTCTTT.